These 30 T cell receptor beta chains were sequenced from one sample in a study of shared T cell receptors in the human thymus. Assay: immunoSEQ multiplex PCR; the TCRdb copy retains only in-frame clones and omits some. This sample has 600,000 or so clones, with more than 75% found just once. The sample was also linked to a second study, of human thymus T cells.

The material sequenced was thymocytes. The receptors originated from a boy younger than two with a congenital heart defect.

This clone was observed a single time. This chain's CDR3 is CASSFPVTSGKTYEQYF. The CDR3 bases are TGTGCCAGCAGTTTCCCCGTGACTAGCGGGAAAACCTACGAGCAGTACTTC. The chain carries TRBV28 and TRBJ2-7; 11 nucleotides line up with TRBD2. J gave up 2 bases and V 3 bases, and 9 bases lay outside the gene matches. This CDR3 has 17 residues. Germline CDR1 and CDR2: MDHEN and SYDVKM.

This sequence joins TRBV5-4 and TRBJ2-7; perhaps TRBD1 as D (5 bases). Germline V gene lookup returns CDR1 SGHNT and CDR2 YYREEE (reference sequence). This CDR3 has 14 amino acids. Trimming took off 0 bases at V and 4 bases at J, with 11 bases between the two ends. The CDR3 sequence: CASSLGREPYEQYF. CDR3 sequence (DNA): TGTGCCAGCAGCTTGGGCAGGGAACCTTACGAGCAGTACTTC.

About this clone itself: The germline gene is not matched at one end of the junction; a read error may be the cause. Other DNA sequences in the sample encode the same CDR3. V gene TRBV10-3 combines with J gene TRBJ1-6; 7 positions agree with TRBD1. The CDR3 totals 17 residues. Germline V gene sequence: CDR1 ENHRY, CDR2 SYGVKD. CDR3 region: CAISLSNHAGGNSPLHF. The CDR3 nucleotides are TGTGCCATCAGTCTCTCGAACCACGCAGGGGGTAATTCCCCCCTCCACTTT.

The rearrangement joins TRBV5-1 to TRBJ2-4, with 7 positions matching TRBD2. This CDR3 region has 15 residues. Germline CDR1 and CDR2: SGHRS and YFSETQ. Trimming took 0 bases from V and 5 from J; bases not matched to a gene: 5. The CDR3 spells CASSLAAGEENIQYF. The CDR3 DNA is TGCGCCAGCAGCTTGGCCGCGGGAGAGGAAAACATTCAGTACTTC.

V usage is TRBV12-5 and J usage is TRBJ2-7; D perhaps matches TRBD2 (6 bases). V dropped 5 bases and J dropped 3 bases, with 20 bases sitting between them. Germline V gives CDR1 LGHNT, CDR2 FRNRAP. The CDR3 covers 16 residues. The CDR3 DNA is TGTGCTAGTGGTCTCCACCCGTCGGGAGAGTACTACGAGCAGTACTTC. Translated, it gives CASGLHPSGEYYEQYF.

CDR3 loop: CASQTGTSYTGELFF. CDR3 DNA sequence: TGTGCCAGCCAAACCGGGACTAGTTACACCGGGGAGCTGTTTTTT. The chain is built from TRBV6-6 and TRBJ2-2; 8 bases align to TRBD2. CDR3 length: 15 residues. CDR1 and CDR2 from the germline V gene are MNHNY and SVGAGI (reference sequence). Trimming removed 8 bases from V and 3 bases from J; junction bases left unmatched: 8.

V usage is TRBV25-1 and J usage is TRBJ2-5; TRBD1 agrees at 8 bases. After removal of 1 base from V and 5 bases from J, the junction contained 6 bases not matched to a gene. Germline V gene sequence: CDR1 MGHDK, CDR2 SYGVNS. CDR3 size: 15 residues. The CDR3 region is CASSESRDRPETQYF. The CDR3 DNA is TGTGCCAGCAGTGAATCCCGGGACAGGCCGGAGACCCAGTACTTC.

V gene TRBV19 combines with J gene TRBJ2-7; 9 bases match TRBD1. Trimming cost V 6 bases and J 3 bases; bases outside gene matches: 6. The length of the CDR3 is 14 residues. Germline CDR1 is LNHDA and CDR2 is SQIVND (reference sequence). The CDR3 protein is CASSGGQGGYEQYF. CDR3 in DNA: TGTGCCAGTAGCGGGGGACAGGGAGGCTACGAGCAGTACTTC.

There are a few counts of this clone. The rearrangement links TRBV25-1 to TRBJ2-1; D is perhaps TRBD2 (5 bases). With 6 bases removed from V and 6 bases from J, the gap between germline ends came to 12 bases. Per the germline V gene, CDR1 is MGHDK and CDR2 is SYGVNS. The CDR3 has 13 residues. The CDR3 nucleotides are TGTGCCAGCAGCGAAGGACTTCTCAATGAGCAGTTCTTC. The encoded protein is CASSEGLLNEQFF.

The chain links TRBV7-2 to TRBJ1-2, with no clear D. The CDR3 sequence is 14 residues long. Trimming removed 1 base from V and 0 bases from J, with 6 bases in between. Germline V CDR1 and CDR2: SGHTA, FQGNSA. Written as DNA, the CDR3 is TGTGCCAGCAGCTTAGACGGTTCTAACTATGGCTACACCTTC. As protein: CASSLDGSNYGYTF.

This clone was observed a single time. This chain links TRBV15 with TRBJ1-2; 12 bases agree with TRBD1. The CDR3 length is 18 residues. The J segment lost 1 base and the V segment lost 5 bases, leaving 11 bases of the junction unmatched. Germline lookup yields CDR1 LNHNV and CDR2 YYDKDF (reference sequence). The CDR3 bases are TGTGCCACCAGCCCTATGTGGGACAGGGGGCGACTTAACTATGGCTACACCTTC. The encoded protein is CATSPMWDRGRLNYGYTF.

The V gene is TRBV21-1, the J gene TRBJ1-5; the tabulated D call, TRBD1, remains unverified against the DNA. TRBV21-1 is a pseudogene segment. The CDR3 consists of 14 residues. CDR3 amino acids: CASRQGNGNQPQHF. CDR3 nucleotide sequence: TGTGCCAGCCGTCAGGGGAATGGCAATCAGCCCCAGCATTTT.

The chain joins TRBV7-2 to TRBJ2-7; the D is unclear. Germline lookup yields CDR1 SGHTA and CDR2 FQGNSA. The CDR3 totals 18 residues. V shed 2 bases and J shed 3 bases, with 23 bases lying between them. The CDR3 DNA reads as TGTGCCAGCAGCTTATATCTACCAAATCGCCGAGTAGACTACGAGCAGTACTTC. Its translation: CASSLYLPNRRVDYEQYF.

The DNA for the CDR3 is TGTGCCAGCAGTTTACCCATAGCGGGAGGAGCGGATACGCAGTATTTT. Translated, it gives CASSLPIAGGADTQYF. This chain connects TRBV27 to TRBJ2-3; 10 positions agree with TRBD2. Germline loops: CDR1 MNHEY, CDR2 SMNVEV (reference sequence). CDR3 length: 16 amino acids. With V trimmed by 2 bases and J by 6 bases, 8 bases remained unmatched.

The V call is TRBV11-2, the J call TRBJ1-1; possibly TRBD1 for D (6 bases). The CDR3 is made up of 12 amino acids. V lost 4 bases and J lost 5, with 8 bases in between. The germline V gene has CDR1 SGHAT and CDR2 FQNNGV. In DNA form, the CDR3 reads TGTGCCAGCAGCTCCACAGGGACTGAAGCTTTCTTT. Protein sequence: CASSSTGTEAFF. The whole variable domain, filled in from reference TRBV11-2 and TRBJ1-1, reads EAGVAQSPRYKIIEKRQSVAFWCNPISGHATLYWYQQILGQGPKLLIQFQNNGVVDDSQLPKDRFSAERLKGVDSTLKIQPAKLEDSAVYLCASSSTGTEAFFGQGTRLTVV.

Worth noting for this clone: Other DNA sequences in the sample encode the same CDR3. The V and J genes are TRBV4-2 and TRBJ2-1; no clear D gene. There are 15 residues in the CDR3. Germline values: CDR1 LGHNA, CDR2 YNFKEQ. The V end was cut by 0 bases, the J end by 0 bases, with 6 bases between. The CDR3 is CASSQDRGSYNEQFF. The CDR3 nucleotides read TGTGCCAGCAGCCAAGATCGAGGCTCCTACAATGAGCAGTTCTTC.

The chain has TRBV25-1 and TRBJ1-1; weak D call: TRBD1 (6 bases). Between the trimmed V and J ends, which lost 1 base and 1 base, there was a span of 10 bases. This CDR3 comprises 15 residues. Germline V lookup: CDR1 MGHDK, CDR2 SYGVNS. In nucleotides, the CDR3 is TGTGCCAGCAGTGAATGGAGGACAGAGAACACTGAAGCTTTCTTT. Translating it yields CASSEWRTENTEAFF.

The gene calls are TRBV29-1 and TRBJ1-1; possible D gene TRBD1, 5 bases. The germline V gene encodes CDR1 SQVTM and CDR2 ANQGSEA. Trimming took 6 bases from V and 7 from J, leaving 9 bases between them. The CDR3 runs 10 residues. CDR3 amino acids: CSVLQGEAFF. The DNA of the CDR3 is TGCAGCGTGCTCCAGGGTGAAGCTTTCTTT.

V and J are TRBV19 and TRBJ1-4, with a weak D call TRBD1 (6 bases). Germline CDR1 LNHDA, CDR2 SQIVND (reference sequence). With 5 bases removed from V and 7 bases from J, the gap between germline ends came to 11 bases. CDR3 size: 13 residues. The CDR3 spells CASSLQGFEKLFF. In nucleotides, the CDR3 is TGTGCCAGTAGTTTACAGGGTTTTGAAAAACTGTTTTTT.

This chain uses TRBV5-4 with TRBJ2-1; 7 bases line up with TRBD1. With V trimmed by 3 bases and J by 2 bases, 5 bases remained unmatched. This CDR3 spans 15 amino acids. The germline V gene has CDR1 SGHNT and CDR2 YYREEE (reference sequence). The chain's CDR3 is CASSSTGMPYNEQFF. DNA of the CDR3: TGTGCCAGCAGCTCGACAGGGATGCCCTACAATGAGCAGTTCTTC.

The chain combines TRBV29-1 with TRBJ2-3, with D tentatively TRBD1 (5 bases). Trimming pared 7 bases from V and 1 base from J, leaving 21 bases between. This CDR3 region has 16 residues. Germline CDR1 SQVTM, CDR2 ANQGSEA. The CDR3 DNA follows: TGCAGCGACCCTCTCTATGGGGCCCAGCGCACAGATACGCAGTATTTT. Its translation: CSDPLYGAQRTDTQYF.

This chain links TRBV29-1 with TRBJ2-7; D perhaps matches TRBD1 (6 bases). Germline CDR1 reads SQVTM; CDR2 reads ANQGSEA. The CDR3 covers 10 residues. The ends were cut back, 5 bases at V and 5 bases at J, with 7 bases in the middle. The CDR3 reads CSVKGDEQYF. CDR3 coding DNA: TGCAGCGTTAAGGGGGACGAGCAGTACTTC.

The sample holds one count of this clone. The rearrangement uses TRBV7-2 and TRBJ2-2; 15 nucleotides match TRBD2. Per the germline V gene, CDR1 is SGHTA and CDR2 is FQGNSA. V gave up 5 bases and J gave up 7 bases; unmatched junction bases: 11. The CDR3 loop spans 18 amino acids. CDR3 loop: CASSPGTSGRMSGGELFF. The CDR3 bases are TGTGCCAGCAGCCCGGGGACTAGCGGGAGGATGAGCGGCGGGGAGCTGTTTTTT.

The chain has TRBV20-1 and TRBJ2-3; a weak D match, TRBD2 (5 bases). The CDR3 totals 10 residues. From germline, CDR1 is DFQATT and CDR2 SNEGSKA (reference sequence). CDR3 residues: CRVSEDTQYF. The DNA of the CDR3 is TGCAGGGTTAGCGAAGATACGCAGTATTTT.

The chain joins TRBV20-1 to TRBJ2-1; D may be TRBD1 (6 bases). Trimming took 4 bases from V and 8 from J, leaving 9 bases between them. This CDR3 spans 11 amino acids. CDR1 is DFQATT, CDR2 SNEGSKA, per germline (reference sequence). DNA for the CDR3: TGCAGTGCTACAGGGGACCATGAGCAGTTCTTC. Amino acids: CSATGDHEQFF.

This clone was seen only once. The V and J genes are TRBV7-9 and TRBJ2-2; TRBD2 matches 14 bases. The V gene end was trimmed by 5 bases and the J gene end by 2 bases; junction bases not matched to a gene: 7. CDR3 size: 18 residues. Germline CDR1 and CDR2: SEHNR and FQNEAQ (reference sequence). CDR3 residues: CASSPGLAGGPNTGELFF. The CDR3 bases are TGTGCCAGCAGCCCTGGACTAGCGGGGGGACCTAACACCGGGGAGCTGTTTTTT. The whole variable domain, filled in from reference TRBV7-9 and TRBJ2-2, reads DTGVSQNPRHKITKRGQNVTFRCDPISEHNRLYWYRQTLGQGPEFLTYFQNEAQLEKSRLLSDRFSAERPKGSFSTLEIQRTEQGDSAMYLCASSPGLAGGPNTGELFFGEGSRLTVL.

The chain employs TRBV6-5 and TRBJ2-1; D possibly corresponds to TRBD2 (6 bases). CDR1 is MNHEY and CDR2 is SVGAGI in the germline V gene. This CDR3 has 14 amino acids. Trimming left V 5 bases short and J 0 bases short, with 8 bases between. Written as DNA, the CDR3 is TGTGCCAGCAGTAAGACTAGCTCCTACAATGAGCAGTTCTTC. Protein: CASSKTSSYNEQFF.

V is TRBV4-3 and J is TRBJ2-7; possible D gene TRBD1, 5 bases. Germline V lookup: CDR1 LGHNA, CDR2 YSLEER. V lost 1 base, J lost 4 bases, and 17 bases lay in between. The CDR3 spans 16 residues. The DNA of the CDR3 is TGCGCCAGCAGCCAAGGTCAGGGATCTGCAGGGTACGAGCAGTACTTC. Protein sequence: CASSQGQGSAGYEQYF.

The rearrangement joins TRBV27 to TRBJ1-5, with a weak D call TRBD1 (5 bases). Germline V CDR1 and CDR2: MNHEY, SMNVEV (reference sequence). The CDR3 consists of 16 residues. V was cut by 6 bases and J by 3 bases, with 18 bases left in between. CDR3 sequence: CASSPLRTLDNQPQHF. The CDR3 nucleotides read TGTGCCAGCAGCCCCCTCCGGACACTTGACAATCAGCCCCAGCATTTT.

The V call is TRBV5-1, the J call TRBJ2-7; TRBD1 is a possible D gene (6 bases). V lost 5 bases and J 3 bases, leaving 12 bases between the germline ends. The CDR3 is made up of 13 amino acids. Germline values: CDR1 SGHRS, CDR2 YFSETQ. The CDR3 loop is CASSLTGRYEQYF. CDR3 sequence (DNA): TGCGCCAGCAGTTTGACAGGACGCTACGAGCAGTACTTC.